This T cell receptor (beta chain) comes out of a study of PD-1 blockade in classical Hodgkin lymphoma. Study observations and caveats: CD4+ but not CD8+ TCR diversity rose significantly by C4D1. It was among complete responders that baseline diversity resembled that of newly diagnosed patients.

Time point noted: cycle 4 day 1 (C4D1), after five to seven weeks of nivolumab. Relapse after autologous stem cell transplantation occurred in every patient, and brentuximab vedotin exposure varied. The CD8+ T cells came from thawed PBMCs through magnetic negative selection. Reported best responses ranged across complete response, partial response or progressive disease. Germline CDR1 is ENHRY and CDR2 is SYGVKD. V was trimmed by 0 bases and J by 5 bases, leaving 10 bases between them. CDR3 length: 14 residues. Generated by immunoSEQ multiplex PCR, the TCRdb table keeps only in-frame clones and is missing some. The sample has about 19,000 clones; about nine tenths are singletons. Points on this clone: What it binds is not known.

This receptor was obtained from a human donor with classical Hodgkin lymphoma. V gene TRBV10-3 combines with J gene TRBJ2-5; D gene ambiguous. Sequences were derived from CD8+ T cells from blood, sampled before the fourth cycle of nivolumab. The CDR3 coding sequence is TGTGCCATCAGTGAGTCCCCGGACGTTGAGACCCAGTACTTC. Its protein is CAISESPDVETQYF.